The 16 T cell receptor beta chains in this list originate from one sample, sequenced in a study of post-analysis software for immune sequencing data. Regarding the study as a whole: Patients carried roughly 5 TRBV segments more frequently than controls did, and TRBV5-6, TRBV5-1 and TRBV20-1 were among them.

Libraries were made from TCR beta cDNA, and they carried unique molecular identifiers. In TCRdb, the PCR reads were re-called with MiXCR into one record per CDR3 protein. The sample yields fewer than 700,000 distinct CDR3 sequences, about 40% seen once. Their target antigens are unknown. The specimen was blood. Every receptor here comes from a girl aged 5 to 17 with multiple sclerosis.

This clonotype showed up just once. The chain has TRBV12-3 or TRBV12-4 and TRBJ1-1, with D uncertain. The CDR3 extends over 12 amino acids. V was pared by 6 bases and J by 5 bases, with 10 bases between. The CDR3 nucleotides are TGTGCCAGCAGCCGAAGTAGTACTGAAGCTTTCTTT. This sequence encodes CASSRSSTEAFF.

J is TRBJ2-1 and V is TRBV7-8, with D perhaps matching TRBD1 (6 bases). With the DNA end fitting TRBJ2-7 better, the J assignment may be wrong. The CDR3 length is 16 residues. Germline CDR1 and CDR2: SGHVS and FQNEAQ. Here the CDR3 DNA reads TGTGCCAGCGTGCCGCAGGGGACAAACTCCTACAATGAGCAGTACTTC. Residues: CASVPQGTNSYNEQYF.

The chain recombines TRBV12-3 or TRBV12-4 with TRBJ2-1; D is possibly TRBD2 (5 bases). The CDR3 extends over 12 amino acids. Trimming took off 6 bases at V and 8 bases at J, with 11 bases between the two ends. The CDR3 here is CASSKGVYEQFF. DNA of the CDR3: TGTGCCAGCAGCAAGGGAGTCTATGAGCAGTTCTTC.

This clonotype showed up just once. CDR3 coding DNA: TGCAGTGCTAGAGATGGGAGTAGACGGGAGACCCAGTACTTC. It yields the protein CSARDGSRRETQYF. V is TRBV20-1 and J is TRBJ2-5; weak D call: TRBD2 (5 bases). V dropped 0 bases and J dropped 5 bases, with 13 bases sitting between them. Germline CDR1 reads DFQATT; CDR2 reads SNEGSKA (reference sequence). The CDR3 covers 14 residues.

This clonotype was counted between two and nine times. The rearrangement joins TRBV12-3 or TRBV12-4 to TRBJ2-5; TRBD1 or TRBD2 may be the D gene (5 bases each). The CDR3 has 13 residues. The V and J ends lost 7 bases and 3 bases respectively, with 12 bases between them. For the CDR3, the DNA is TGTGCCAGCACCGCCGGGACGAAAGAGACCCAGTACTTC. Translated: CASTAGTKETQYF.

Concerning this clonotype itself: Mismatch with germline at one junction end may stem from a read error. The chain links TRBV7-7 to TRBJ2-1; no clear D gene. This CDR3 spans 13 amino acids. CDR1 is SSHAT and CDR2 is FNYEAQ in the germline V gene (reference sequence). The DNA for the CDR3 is TGTGCTAGCAGCTTAGTAGGGCTATCTGAGCAGTTCTTC. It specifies CASSLVGLSEQFF.

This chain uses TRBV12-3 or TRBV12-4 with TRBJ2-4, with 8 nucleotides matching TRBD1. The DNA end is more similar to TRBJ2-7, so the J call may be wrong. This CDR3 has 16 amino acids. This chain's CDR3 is CASSSSQGQGFYEQYF. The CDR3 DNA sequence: TGTGCCAGCAGTTCCAGCCAAGGACAGGGATTCTACGAGCAGTACTTC.

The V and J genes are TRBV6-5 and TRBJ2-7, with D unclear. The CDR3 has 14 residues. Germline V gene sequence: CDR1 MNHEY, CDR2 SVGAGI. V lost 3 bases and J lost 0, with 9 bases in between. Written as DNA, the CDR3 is TGTGCCAGCAGTTATGGGCCGAGCTCCTACGAGCAGTACTTC. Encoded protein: CASSYGPSSYEQYF.

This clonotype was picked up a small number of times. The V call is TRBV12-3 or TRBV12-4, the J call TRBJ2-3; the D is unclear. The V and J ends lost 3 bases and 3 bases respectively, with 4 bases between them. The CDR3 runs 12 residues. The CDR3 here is CASSFFTDTQYF. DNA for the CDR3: TGTGCCAGCAGTTTTTTTACAGATACGCAGTATTTT.

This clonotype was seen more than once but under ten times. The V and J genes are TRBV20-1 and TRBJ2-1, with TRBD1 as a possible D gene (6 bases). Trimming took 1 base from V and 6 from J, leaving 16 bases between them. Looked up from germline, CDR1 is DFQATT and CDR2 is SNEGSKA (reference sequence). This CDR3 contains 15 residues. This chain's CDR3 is CSARVATGRGNEQFF. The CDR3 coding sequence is TGCAGTGCTAGAGTTGCGACAGGTCGTGGCAATGAGCAGTTCTTC.

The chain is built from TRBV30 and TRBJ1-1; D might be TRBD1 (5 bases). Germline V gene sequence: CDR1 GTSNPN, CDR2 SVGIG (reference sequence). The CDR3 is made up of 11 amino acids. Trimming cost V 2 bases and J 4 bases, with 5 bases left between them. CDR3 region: CAWSRGTEAFF. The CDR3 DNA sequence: TGTGCCTGGAGTAGGGGCACTGAAGCTTTCTTT.

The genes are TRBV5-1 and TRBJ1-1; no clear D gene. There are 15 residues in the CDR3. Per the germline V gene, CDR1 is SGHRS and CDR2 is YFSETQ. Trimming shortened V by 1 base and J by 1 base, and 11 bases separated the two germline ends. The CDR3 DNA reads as TGCGCCAGCAGCTTGCAAGTGTCAGAGAACACTGAAGCTTTCTTT. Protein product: CASSLQVSENTEAFF.

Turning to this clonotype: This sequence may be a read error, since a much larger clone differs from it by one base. The CDR3 coding sequence is TGCAGCGTTGCCCCAGGGGGCAATGAGCAGTACTTC. Protein product: CSVAPGGNEQYF. The genes are TRBV29-1 and TRBJ2-5, with 8 positions matching TRBD1. Trimming removed 4 bases from V and 11 bases from J; junction bases left unmatched: 9. This CDR3 contains 12 residues. Per the germline V gene, CDR1 is SQVTM and CDR2 is ANQGSEA. Combining the CDR3 with reference TRBV29-1 and TRBJ2-5 gives the whole variable domain SAVISQKPSRDICQRGTSLTIQCQVDSQVTMMFWYRQQPGQSLTLIATANQGSEATYESGFVIDKFPISRPNLTFSTLTVSNMSPEDSSIYLCSVAPGGNEQYFGPGTRLLVL.

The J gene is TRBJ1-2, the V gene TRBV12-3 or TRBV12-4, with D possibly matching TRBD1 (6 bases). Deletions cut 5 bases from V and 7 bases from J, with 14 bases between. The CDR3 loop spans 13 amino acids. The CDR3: CASSHRQGLGYTF. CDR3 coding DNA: TGTGCCAGCAGTCACCGCCAGGGGCTTGGCTACACCTTC.

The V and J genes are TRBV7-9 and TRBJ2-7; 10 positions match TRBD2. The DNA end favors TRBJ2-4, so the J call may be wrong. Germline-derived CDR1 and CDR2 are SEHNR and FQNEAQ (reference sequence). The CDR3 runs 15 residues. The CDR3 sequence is CASSFRSGRVDIQYF. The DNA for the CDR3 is TGTGCCAGCAGCTTCCGGAGCGGGAGGGTCGACATTCAGTACTTC.

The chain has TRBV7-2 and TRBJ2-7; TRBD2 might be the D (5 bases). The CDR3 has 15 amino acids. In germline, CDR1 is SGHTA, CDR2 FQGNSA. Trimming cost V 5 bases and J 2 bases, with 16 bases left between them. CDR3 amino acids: CASSVLSSETYEQYF. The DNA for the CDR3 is TGTGCCAGCAGCGTCTTGAGTAGCGAGACCTACGAGCAGTACTTC. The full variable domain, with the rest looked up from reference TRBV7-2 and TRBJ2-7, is GAGVSQSPSNKVTEKGKDVELRCDPISGHTALYWYRQSLGQGLEFLIYFQGNSAPDKSGLPSDRFSAERTGGSVSTLTIQRTQQEDSAVYLCASSVLSSETYEQYFGPGTRLTVT.